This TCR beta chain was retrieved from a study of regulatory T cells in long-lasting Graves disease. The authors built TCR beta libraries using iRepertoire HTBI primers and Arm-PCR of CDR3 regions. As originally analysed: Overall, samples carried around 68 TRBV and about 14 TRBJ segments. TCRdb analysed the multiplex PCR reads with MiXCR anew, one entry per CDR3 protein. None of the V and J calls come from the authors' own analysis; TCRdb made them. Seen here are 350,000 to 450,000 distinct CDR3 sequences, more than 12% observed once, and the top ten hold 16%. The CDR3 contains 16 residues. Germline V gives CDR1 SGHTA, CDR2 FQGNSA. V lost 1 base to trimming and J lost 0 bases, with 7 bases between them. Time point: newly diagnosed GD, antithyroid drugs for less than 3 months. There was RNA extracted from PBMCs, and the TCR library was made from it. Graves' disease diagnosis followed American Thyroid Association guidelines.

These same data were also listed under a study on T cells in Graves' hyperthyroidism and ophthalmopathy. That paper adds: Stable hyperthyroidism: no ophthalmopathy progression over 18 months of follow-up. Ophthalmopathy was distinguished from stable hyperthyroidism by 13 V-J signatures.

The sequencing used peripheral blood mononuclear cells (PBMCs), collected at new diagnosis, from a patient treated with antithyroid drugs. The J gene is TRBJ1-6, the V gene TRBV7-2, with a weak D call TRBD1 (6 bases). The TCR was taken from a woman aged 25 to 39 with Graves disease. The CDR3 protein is CASSLGGGSYNSPLHF. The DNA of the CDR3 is TGTGCCAGCAGCTTAGGAGGGGGCTCCTATAATTCACCCCTCCACTTT.